What follows is one TCR beta chain and its context. As yet, its antigen is unknown. Distinct nucleotide sequences in the sample also encode this CDR3. The data originate from a study of CD8+ T cells in alopecia areata. In the study overall: Treatment comprised oral tofacitinib, 5 to 10 mg twice daily, in treated patients. Study-level results: Scalp samples also contribute reads from the resident alphabeta T cells found in normal skin.

Trimming pared 1 base from V and 3 bases from J, leaving 10 bases between. This CDR3 has 13 residues. Germline lookup yields CDR1 SQVTM and CDR2 ANQGSEA. Those with alopecia areata gave lesional scalp punch biopsies and peripheral blood. Sorted populations comprised CD4+ and CD8+ T cells obtained from PBMCs. RNA extraction and reverse transcription yielded cDNA as sequencing template. Assay used: immunoSEQ multiplex PCR; TCRdb lists only in-frame clones, some missing. This table holds 150,000 or so clones, about 50% found once. The rearrangement uses TRBV29-1 and TRBJ2-7, with no clear D. Sequencing was performed on CD8+ T cells sorted from blood, taken at week 0. This receptor was identified in a human donor with alopecia areata. CDR3 DNA sequence: TGCAGCGTTGAAGGACAAGGTAACTACGAGCAGTACTTC. It specifies CSVEGQGNYEQYF.